One and the same sample provided the 30 T cell receptor beta chains below, sequenced in a study of immune evolution from preneoplasia to lung adenocarcinoma. Some clones are missing from TCRdb's copy, which holds only in-frame ones; the method was immunoSEQ multiplex PCR. The repertoire consists of tens of thousands of clones, with less than 85% occurring once and the leading ten covering approximately 4.7%. The material sequenced was FFPE invasive lung adenocarcinoma tissue. The receptors come from a person aged 55-75 years with lung adenocarcinoma.

This sequence joins TRBV19 and TRBJ1-3; unclear D gene. The CDR3 length is 14 residues. The germline gives CDR1 LNHDA, CDR2 SQIVND (reference sequence). Trimming cost V 5 bases and J 8 bases, with 16 bases left between them. DNA for the CDR3: TGTGCCAGTAGTCCTGTTACTCCCGGGTACACCATATATTTT. This codes for CASSPVTPGYTIYF.

By sample share, this clone is medium-sized. CDR3: CASSASREQYF. In DNA, the CDR3 is TGTGCCAGCAGCGCATCAAGGGAGCAGTACTTC. The chain employs TRBV7-9 and TRBJ2-7; D not certain. The V gene's germline CDR1 is SEHNR and CDR2 FQNEAQ (reference sequence). This CDR3 is built from 11 residues. Deletions cut 5 bases from V and 7 bases from J, with 9 bases between.

V usage is TRBV15 and J usage is TRBJ1-3, with D possibly being TRBD1 (5 bases). V gave up 0 bases and J gave up 4 bases, with 10 bases separating them. This CDR3 is built from 15 residues. Per germline, CDR1 LNHNV and CDR2 YYDKDF (reference sequence). CDR3 amino acids: CATSRDAGPGNTIYF. CDR3 bases: TGTGCCACCAGCAGAGATGCAGGGCCGGGAAACACCATATATTTT. The whole variable domain, remainder taken from reference TRBV15 and TRBJ1-3, is DAMVIQNPRYQVTQFGKPVTLSCSQTLNHNVMYWYQQKSSQAPKLLFHYYDKDFNNEADTPDNFQSRRPNTSFCFLDIRSPGLGDTAMYLCATSRDAGPGNTIYFGEGSWLTVV.

This clone has just one count. The chain employs TRBV7-2 and TRBJ1-2, with D perhaps TRBD1 (6 bases). The V end lost 5 bases, the J end lost 0 bases, and 16 bases lay between the germline ends. There are 16 residues in the CDR3. Germline lookup yields CDR1 SGHTA and CDR2 FQGNSA. The CDR3 is CASSAGQGIANYGYTF. In DNA form, the CDR3 reads TGTGCCAGCAGCGCCGGGCAGGGGATCGCTAACTATGGCTACACCTTC.

This clone was observed a few times. V usage is TRBV23-1 and J usage is TRBJ1-1, with D possibly matching TRBD1 (5 bases). TRBV23-1 is treated as an ORF (open reading frame) with a function not yet certain. The CDR3 loop spans 13 amino acids. Trimming removed 4 bases at V and 4 bases at J, with 10 bases between. The CDR3 reads CASSRAGSTEAFF. In DNA, the CDR3 is TGCGCCAGCAGTCGGGCAGGGAGCACTGAAGCTTTCTTT.

The chain combines TRBV16 with TRBJ2-7; possibly TRBD2 for D (5 bases). CDR1 KGHSY and CDR2 FQNENV come from the germline V gene. The V and J ends lost 4 bases and 2 bases respectively, with 9 bases between them. The CDR3 has 13 amino acids. CDR3 sequence (DNA): TGTGCCAGCAGCCCTGTGGGAGCCTACGAGCAGTACTTC. Translated: CASSPVGAYEQYF.

A single count supports this clone. The chain combines TRBV5-6 with TRBJ2-7; D is perhaps TRBD2 (6 bases). The germline V gene has CDR1 SGHDT and CDR2 YYEEEE. The CDR3 runs to 15 residues. Deletions cut 3 bases from V and 0 bases from J, with 13 bases between. The CDR3 protein is CASSSRDFRSYEQYF. CDR3 sequence (DNA): TGTGCCAGCAGCTCCCGGGACTTCCGCTCCTACGAGCAGTACTTC.

The V call is TRBV5-8, the J call TRBJ1-1; tentatively, D is TRBD1 (6 bases). The ends were cut back, 0 bases at V and 3 bases at J, with 12 bases in the middle. CDR1 is SGHTS and CDR2 is YDEGEE in the germline V gene. The CDR3 runs 15 residues. The CDR3 coding sequence is TGTGCCAGCAGCTTGGGGTGGGGGCCGGACACTGAAGCTTTCTTT. Protein: CASSLGWGPDTEAFF.

The V call is TRBV30, the J call TRBJ2-2; D is ambiguous. The CDR3 consists of 12 residues. V was clipped by 2 bases and J by 0 bases, with 1 base between them. Looked up from germline, CDR1 is GTSNPN and CDR2 is SVGIG (reference sequence). The DNA of the CDR3 is TGTGCCTGGAGTACGAACACCGGGGAGCTGTTTTTT. This gives the protein CAWSTNTGELFF.

This CDR3 reads CASSVASGGYEQFF. The CDR3 DNA follows: TGTGCCAGCAGCGTAGCGTCCGGGGGGTATGAGCAGTTCTTC. J is TRBJ2-1 and V is TRBV9, with 7 positions matching TRBD2. V trimming: 0 bases; J trimming: 8 bases; junction bases outside the gene matches: 5. The CDR3 is made up of 14 amino acids. Germline CDR1 reads SGDLS; CDR2 reads YYNGEE.

The chain links TRBV7-9 to TRBJ2-3; unclear D gene. This CDR3 is 13 amino acids long. Germline CDR1 is SEHNR and CDR2 is FQNEAQ (reference sequence). V was clipped by 5 bases and J by 3 bases, with 9 bases between them. CDR3 sequence reads: CASSPRATDTQYF. CDR3 coding DNA: TGTGCCAGCAGCCCAAGGGCTACAGATACGCAGTATTTT.

The sample holds a few counts of this clone. The J gene is TRBJ2-1, the V gene TRBV19; the match to TRBD2 covers 7 bases. V trimming: 4 bases; J trimming: 4 bases; junction bases outside the gene matches: 4. The CDR3 consists of 14 residues. Germline assignment: CDR1 LNHDA and CDR2 SQIVND (reference sequence). The CDR3 sequence: CASSTAGDYNEQFF. The CDR3 DNA is TGTGCCAGTAGTACGGCGGGAGATTACAATGAGCAGTTCTTC.

This chain joins TRBV19 and TRBJ2-7; the D call may be TRBD1 or TRBD2 (5 bases each). There are 14 residues in the CDR3. The V gene lost 4 bases and the J gene lost 2 bases, with 12 bases spanning the gap. Germline assignment: CDR1 LNHDA and CDR2 SQIVND (reference sequence). CDR3 sequence reads: CASSTGTRTYEQYF. The CDR3, as DNA: TGTGCCAGTAGTACCGGGACCAGGACCTACGAGCAGTACTTC.

The chain carries TRBV28 and TRBJ2-7; TRBD1 or TRBD2 may be the D gene (5 bases each). In germline, CDR1 is MDHEN, CDR2 SYDVKM. Trimming removed 4 bases from V and 0 bases from J, with 13 bases in between. The CDR3 covers 15 residues. CDR3 in amino acids: CASSSSGTGSYEQYF. In DNA form, the CDR3 reads TGTGCCAGCAGTTCATCCGGGACGGGCTCCTACGAGCAGTACTTC.

Notes on this clone: The junction departs from the called germline gene at one end, perhaps through a read error. The genes are TRBV7-2 and TRBJ2-1; TRBD2 aligns across 10 bases. The CDR3 covers 14 residues. CDR1 is SGHTA and CDR2 is FQGNSA in the germline V gene. The DNA for the CDR3 is TGTGTCAGCAGCTTAAGCGGGAGGGCCCGTGAGCAGTTCTTC. Its protein product is CVSSLSGRAREQFF.

V usage is TRBV7-2 and J usage is TRBJ1-2; possibly TRBD1 for D (5 bases). Germline V gene data show CDR1 as SGHTA and CDR2 as FQGNSA. Trimming stripped 1 base from V and 7 bases from J, with 7 bases between. The CDR3 is made up of 12 amino acids. In nucleotides, the CDR3 is TGTGCCAGCAGCTTAGTTCAGGGTGGCTACACCTTC. This sequence encodes CASSLVQGGYTF.

The chain joins TRBV5-1 to TRBJ2-2, with unresolved D. Germline-derived CDR1 and CDR2 are SGHRS and YFSETQ. Trimming took off 1 base at V and 0 bases at J, with 10 bases between the two ends. The CDR3 totals 16 residues. CDR3 loop: CASSLRSVANTGELFF. DNA for the CDR3: TGCGCCAGCAGCTTGCGGTCCGTAGCGAACACCGGGGAGCTGTTTTTT.

The V and J genes are TRBV5-1 and TRBJ2-6; D may match TRBD1 or TRBD2 (5 bases each). CDR1 is SGHRS, CDR2 YFSETQ, per germline. The CDR3 length is 16 residues. Deletions cut 4 bases from V and 1 base from J, with 12 bases between. CDR3 coding DNA: TGCGCCAGCAGCACTGGGACCACTTCTGGGGCCAACGTCCTGACTTTC. It codes for CASSTGTTSGANVLTF. Full variable domain (missing parts from reference TRBV5-1 and TRBJ2-6): KAGVTQTPRYLIKTRGQQVTLSCSPISGHRSVSWYQQTPGQGLQFLFEYFSETQRNKGNFPGRFSGRQFSNSRSEMNVSTLELGDSALYLCASSTGTTSGANVLTFGAGSRLTVL.

The table lists this clone with a few counts. The chain carries TRBV5-1 and TRBJ2-1, with 8 positions matching TRBD2. Germline CDR1 is SGHRS and CDR2 is YFSETQ. This CDR3 comprises 16 residues. J was trimmed by 2 bases and V by 5 bases; bases with no gene match: 9. CDR3 protein: CASRSGGDVTYNEQFF. The CDR3 coding sequence is TGCGCCAGCAGAAGCGGGGGAGATGTAACCTACAATGAGCAGTTCTTC.

V gene TRBV29-1 combines with J gene TRBJ2-7; D gene unclear. V was trimmed by 3 bases and J by 4 bases, leaving 13 bases between them. The germline CDR1 and CDR2 sequences are SQVTM and ANQGSEA. The CDR3 covers 13 residues. The CDR3 DNA follows: TGCAGCGTTGAGGCTGCCGGTGGTTACGAGCAGTACTTC. Translating it yields CSVEAAGGYEQYF.

A single count supports this clone. This chain connects TRBV30 to TRBJ2-7, with 16 nucleotides matching TRBD2. The CDR3 has 14 residues. Germline assignment: CDR1 GTSNPN and CDR2 SVGIG (reference sequence). V dropped 3 bases and J dropped 7; count of bases not matched to a gene: 3. The CDR3 DNA is TGTGCCTGGAGGGGACTAGCGGGAGGGGGAGAGCAGTACTTC. Its protein product is CAWRGLAGGGEQYF. The full variable domain, its missing parts supplied by reference TRBV30 and TRBJ2-7, is SQTIHQWPATLVQPVGSPLSLECTVEGTSNPNLYWYRQAAGRGLQLLFYSVGIGQISSEVPQNLSASRPQDRQFILSSKKLLLSDSGFYLCAWRGLAGGGEQYFGPGTRLTVT.

The chain links TRBV30 to TRBJ1-5; TRBD1 might be the D (5 bases). The CDR3 runs to 15 residues. Germline V CDR1 and CDR2: GTSNPN, SVGIG (reference sequence). V lost 2 bases to trimming and J lost 0 bases, with 11 bases between them. In DNA form, the CDR3 reads TGTGCCTGGAGTCGGGGGGTGGATAGCAATCAGCCCCAGCATTTT. The encoded protein is CAWSRGVDSNQPQHF.

The V call is TRBV28, the J call TRBJ2-3, with 12 bases fitting TRBD2. Germline lookup yields CDR1 MDHEN and CDR2 SYDVKM. There are 17 residues in the CDR3. V shed 2 bases and J 1 base; nucleotides not matched to a gene: 4. CDR3 DNA sequence: TGTGCCAGCAGTTTACTAGCGGGAGGGATTGGCACAGATACGCAGTATTTT. The encoded protein is CASSLLAGGIGTDTQYF.

This clone came up once. The chain combines TRBV5-1 with TRBJ2-7; TRBD2 matches at 9 bases. Germline CDR1 and CDR2: SGHRS and YFSETQ. V lost 4 bases to trimming and J lost 3 bases; unmatched junction nucleotides: 8. The CDR3 runs to 15 residues. CDR3 sequence (DNA): TGCGCCAGCAGCGTCGAGACTAGCGGACTCTACGAGCAGTACTTC. Encoded protein: CASSVETSGLYEQYF.

The chain combines TRBV5-5 with TRBJ1-5; 7 bases align to TRBD1. Looked up from germline, CDR1 is SGHKS and CDR2 is YYEKEE (reference sequence). The ends lost 2 bases at V and 5 bases at J; junction bases unmatched: 7. The CDR3 sequence is 15 residues long. CDR3 DNA sequence: TGTGCCAGCAGCTTTACAGGGGCGAAGGATCAGCCCCAGCATTTT. Amino acids: CASSFTGAKDQPQHF.

This chain connects TRBV9 to TRBJ2-3, with D uncertain. The CDR3 totals 15 residues. Trimming removed 0 bases from V and 4 bases from J, with 12 bases in between. Germline CDR1 is SGDLS and CDR2 is YYNGEE. DNA of the CDR3: TGTGCCAGCAGCGTAGATTGGCGGAGCTCAGATACGCAGTATTTT. Translating it yields CASSVDWRSSDTQYF.

This chain joins TRBV7-9 and TRBJ2-1; D is possibly TRBD1 (7 bases). Trimming removed 5 bases from V and 8 bases from J, with 19 bases in between. CDR1 and CDR2 from the germline V gene are SEHNR and FQNEAQ (reference sequence). The CDR3 totals 15 residues. CDR3: CASSVTEGAGDEQFF. The CDR3 bases are TGTGCCAGCAGCGTAACGGAGGGGGCAGGGGATGAGCAGTTCTTC.

V usage is TRBV7-3 and J usage is TRBJ2-3, with 10 bases aligning to TRBD2. The germline CDR1 and CDR2 sequences are SGHTA and FQGTGA. The CDR3 spans 15 residues. Germline trimming cut 5 bases from V and 4 bases from J; bases unmatched to any gene: 6. CDR3 residues: CASSQAGGPSDTQYF. In nucleotides, the CDR3 is TGTGCCAGCAGCCAAGCGGGAGGGCCCTCAGATACGCAGTATTTT.

The rearrangement uses TRBV25-1 and TRBJ2-1; D gene ambiguous. The CDR3 extends over 14 amino acids. V lost 2 bases and J 10 bases, leaving 15 bases between the germline ends. Germline V CDR1 and CDR2: MGHDK, SYGVNS. This chain's CDR3 is CASSEPSTRREQFF. In DNA, the CDR3 is TGTGCCAGCAGTGAACCTTCAACTCGACGGGAGCAGTTCTTC.

The chain combines TRBV5-1 with TRBJ2-7; unclear D gene. Trimming cost V 0 bases and J 7 bases, with 14 bases left between them. Germline loops: CDR1 SGHRS, CDR2 YFSETQ. The CDR3 runs 14 residues. CDR3 region: CASSLGHRMEEQYF. DNA for the CDR3: TGCGCCAGCAGCTTGGGACATCGAATGGAAGAGCAGTACTTC.